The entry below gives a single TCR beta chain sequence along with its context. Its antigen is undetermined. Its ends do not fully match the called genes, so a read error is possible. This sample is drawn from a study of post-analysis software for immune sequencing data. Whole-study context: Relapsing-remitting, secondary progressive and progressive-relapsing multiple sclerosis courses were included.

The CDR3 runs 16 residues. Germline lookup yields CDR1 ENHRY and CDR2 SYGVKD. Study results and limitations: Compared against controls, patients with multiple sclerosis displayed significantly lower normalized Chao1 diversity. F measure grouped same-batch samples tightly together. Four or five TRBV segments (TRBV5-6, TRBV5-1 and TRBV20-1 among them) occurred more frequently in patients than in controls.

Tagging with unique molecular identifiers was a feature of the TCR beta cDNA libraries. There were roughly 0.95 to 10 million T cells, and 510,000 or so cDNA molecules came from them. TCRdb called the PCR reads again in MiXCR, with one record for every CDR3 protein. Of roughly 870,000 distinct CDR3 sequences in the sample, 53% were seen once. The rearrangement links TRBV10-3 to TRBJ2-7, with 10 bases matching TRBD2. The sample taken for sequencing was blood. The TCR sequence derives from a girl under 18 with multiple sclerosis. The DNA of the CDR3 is TGTGCCATCAGTGAGTCAACTAGCGGGAACTCCCACGAGCAGTACTTC. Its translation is CAISESTSGNSHEQYF.